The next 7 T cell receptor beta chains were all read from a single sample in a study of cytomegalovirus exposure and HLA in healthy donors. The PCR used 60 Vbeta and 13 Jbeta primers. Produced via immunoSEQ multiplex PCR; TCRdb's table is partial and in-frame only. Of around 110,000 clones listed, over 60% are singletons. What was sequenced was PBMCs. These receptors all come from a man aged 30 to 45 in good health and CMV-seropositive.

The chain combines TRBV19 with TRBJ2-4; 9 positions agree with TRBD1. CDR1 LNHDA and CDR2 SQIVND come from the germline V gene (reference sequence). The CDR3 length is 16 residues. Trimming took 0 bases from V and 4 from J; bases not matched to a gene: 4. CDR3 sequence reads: CASSIEGQGRKNIQYF. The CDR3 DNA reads TGTGCCAGTAGTATAGAAGGACAGGGGCGAAAAAACATTCAGTACTTC.

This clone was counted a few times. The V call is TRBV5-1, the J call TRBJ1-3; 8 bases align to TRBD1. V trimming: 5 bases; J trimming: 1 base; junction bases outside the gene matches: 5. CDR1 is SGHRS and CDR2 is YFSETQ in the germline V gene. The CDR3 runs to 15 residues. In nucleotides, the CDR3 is TGCGCCAGCAGGCCCCAGGGGGCTTCTGGAAACACCATATATTTT. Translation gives CASRPQGASGNTIYF.

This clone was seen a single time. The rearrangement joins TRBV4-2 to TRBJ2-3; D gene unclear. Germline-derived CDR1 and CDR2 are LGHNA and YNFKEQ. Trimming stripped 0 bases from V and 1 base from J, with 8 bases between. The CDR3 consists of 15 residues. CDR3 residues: CASSQDDGGTDTQYF. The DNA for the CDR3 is TGTGCCAGCAGCCAAGATGACGGAGGCACAGATACGCAGTATTTT.

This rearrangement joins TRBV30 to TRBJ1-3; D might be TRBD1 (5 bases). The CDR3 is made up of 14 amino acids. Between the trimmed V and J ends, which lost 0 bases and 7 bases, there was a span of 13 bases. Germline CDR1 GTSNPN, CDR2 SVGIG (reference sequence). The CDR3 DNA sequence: TGTGCCTGGAGTGTACGGGGGAATGGGAACACCATATATTTT. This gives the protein CAWSVRGNGNTIYF.

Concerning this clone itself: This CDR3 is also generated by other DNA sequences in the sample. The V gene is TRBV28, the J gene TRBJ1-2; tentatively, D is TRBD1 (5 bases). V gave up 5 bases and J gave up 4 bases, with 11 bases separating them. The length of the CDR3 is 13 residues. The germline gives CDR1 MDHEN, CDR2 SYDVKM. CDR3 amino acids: CASSPGGIYGYTF. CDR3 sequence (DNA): TGTGCCAGCAGTCCCGGGGGGATCTATGGCTACACCTTC.

The CDR3 spells CASSLATQSGYTF. CDR3 DNA sequence: TGCGCCAGCAGCTTGGCCACCCAGTCCGGCTACACCTTC. This sequence joins TRBV5-1 and TRBJ1-2; D ambiguous. The CDR3 is 13 amino acids. The germline gives CDR1 SGHRS, CDR2 YFSETQ. V shed 0 bases and J shed 8 bases, with 11 bases lying between them.

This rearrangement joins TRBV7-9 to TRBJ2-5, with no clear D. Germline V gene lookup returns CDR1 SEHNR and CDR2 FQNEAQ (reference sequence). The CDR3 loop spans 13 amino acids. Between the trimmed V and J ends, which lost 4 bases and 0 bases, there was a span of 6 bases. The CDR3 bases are TGTGCCAGCAGCTCGAGAAACCAAGAGACCCAGTACTTC. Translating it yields CASSSRNQETQYF. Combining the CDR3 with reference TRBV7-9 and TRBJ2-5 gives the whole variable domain DTGVSQNPRHKITKRGQNVTFRCDPISEHNRLYWYRQTLGQGPEFLTYFQNEAQLEKSRLLSDRFSAERPKGSFSTLEIQRTEQGDSAMYLCASSSRNQETQYFGPGTRLLVL.